This T cell receptor beta chain was recorded in a study of blood T cell repertoires in COVID-19. Across the whole study: Sources were T cells, B-cell-depleted T cells, or PBMCs; the material itself was cDNA or gDNA.

Produced via immunoSEQ multiplex PCR; TCRdb's table is partial and in-frame only. The sample holds around 250,000 clones, more than 75% seen once. This CDR3 region has 13 residues. Germline lookup yields CDR1 SGDLS and CDR2 YYNGEE. Trimming removed 4 bases at V and 8 bases at J, with 13 bases between. This clone is a singleton in its sample. This receptor was obtained from a woman in her fifties or sixties who had recovered from COVID-19. Sequenced: peripheral blood. This chain uses TRBV9 with TRBJ2-1, with TRBD1 as a possible D gene (6 bases). The DNA of the CDR3 is TGTGCCAGCAGCCGAGGGACAACCGATGAGCAGTTCTTC. Translation gives CASSRGTTDEQFF.